The clone carrying this T cell receptor (beta chain) was seen only a few times. The source of the sample is a study of early T cells in non-severe SARS-CoV-2 infection. Study in general: Bulk RNA from unsorted whole blood was sequenced; chains were unpaired.

V lost 5 bases and J lost 0; bases outside the gene matches: 6. The germline gives CDR1 SGDLS, CDR2 YYNGEE. This CDR3 region has 15 residues. TCRdb re-called the 5' RACE reads through MiXCR, storing one row per CDR3 protein. The sample shows about 69,000 distinct CDR3 sequences, about 9% of them seen only once. The chain employs TRBV9 and TRBJ2-3; 7 positions agree with TRBD2. The sample was whole blood. This TCR came from an adult who was a healthcare worker with PCR-confirmed SARS-CoV-2 infection or an uninfected control (not recorded which). This CDR3 is CASRARGESTDTQYF. The DNA of the CDR3 is TGTGCCAGCAGAGCCCGGGGGGAGAGCACAGATACGCAGTATTTT.